The text below deals with one T cell receptor beta chain. Antigen: not known. The CDR3 is made up of 14 amino acids. With 6 bases clipped from V and 4 bases from J, the junction kept 2 bases outside the gene matches. From germline, CDR1 is MNHEY and CDR2 SMNVEV (reference sequence). Time point denoted: cycle 4 day 1 (C4D1), after six to seven weeks of nivolumab. Relapses following autologous stem cell transplantation were seen in all patients, with brentuximab vedotin exposure varying. The data originate from a study of PD-1 blockade in classical Hodgkin lymphoma. Only in-frame clones appear in the TCRdb table, and some are missing; sequencing was by immunoSEQ multiplex PCR. The sample lists 15,000 to 20,000 clones, 70% to 90% occurring once. Whole-study results and caveats: TCR diversity rose significantly by C4D1 in CD4+ but not CD8+ cells.

The receptor was isolated from a human donor with classical Hodgkin lymphoma. The V and J genes are TRBV27 and TRBJ2-2; 10 nucleotides line up with TRBD1. The sample consisted of peripheral blood mononuclear cells (PBMCs), taken before the fourth cycle of nivolumab. The CDR3 DNA sequence: TGTGCCAGCAGCCGGGACAGGGGCACCGGGGAGCTGTTTTTT. Encoded protein: CASSRDRGTGELFF.